Included here is one T cell receptor (beta chain) sequence, with context. The sample belongs to a study of PD-L1 blockade in urothelial cancer. Specified time point: pretreatment peripheral blood. For each patient, 1 to 8 samples were obtained, pretreatment and on-treatment. Some clones are missing from TCRdb's copy, which holds only in-frame ones; the method was immunoSEQ multiplex PCR. Here the sample spans about 93,000 clones, about 90% being singletons. The V gene end was trimmed by 3 bases and the J gene end by 6 bases; junction bases not matched to a gene: 2. Germline V gene data show CDR1 as PRHDT and CDR2 as FYEKMQ (reference sequence). CDR3 length: 13 amino acids.

The genes are TRBV13 and TRBJ1-2, with 9 bases matching TRBD1. The sample consisted of PBMCs, taken around atezolizumab (anti-PD-L1) treatment. The TCR was taken from a man between 60 and 75 years old with urothelial cancer. The DNA of the CDR3 is TGTGCCAGCAGCTTCGACAGGGGGAATGGCTACACCTTC. This sequence encodes CASSFDRGNGYTF.